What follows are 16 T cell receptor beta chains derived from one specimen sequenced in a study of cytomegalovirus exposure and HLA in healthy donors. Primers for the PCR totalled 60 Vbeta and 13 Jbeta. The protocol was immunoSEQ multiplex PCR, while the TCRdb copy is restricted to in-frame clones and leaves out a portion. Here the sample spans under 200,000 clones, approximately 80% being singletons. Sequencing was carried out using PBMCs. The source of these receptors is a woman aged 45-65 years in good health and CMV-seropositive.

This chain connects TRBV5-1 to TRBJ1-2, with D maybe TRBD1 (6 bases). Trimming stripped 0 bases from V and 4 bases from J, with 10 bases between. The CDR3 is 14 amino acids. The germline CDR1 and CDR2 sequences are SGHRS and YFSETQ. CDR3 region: CASSLAQGVYGYTF. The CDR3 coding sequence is TGCGCCAGCAGCTTGGCACAGGGCGTCTATGGCTACACCTTC.

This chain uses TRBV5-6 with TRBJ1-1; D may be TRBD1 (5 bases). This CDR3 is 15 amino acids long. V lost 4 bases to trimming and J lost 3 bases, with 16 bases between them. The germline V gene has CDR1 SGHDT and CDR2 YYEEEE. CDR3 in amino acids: CASSELGLRDTEAFF. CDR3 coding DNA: TGTGCCAGCAGCGAATTGGGACTTCGGGACACTGAAGCTTTCTTT.

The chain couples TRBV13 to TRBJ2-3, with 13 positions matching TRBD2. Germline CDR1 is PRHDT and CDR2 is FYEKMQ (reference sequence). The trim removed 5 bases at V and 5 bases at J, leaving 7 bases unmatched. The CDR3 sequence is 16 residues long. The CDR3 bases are TGTGCCAGCAGCACAGGACTAGCGGGGGTGGAAGATACGCAGTATTTT. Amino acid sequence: CASSTGLAGVEDTQYF.

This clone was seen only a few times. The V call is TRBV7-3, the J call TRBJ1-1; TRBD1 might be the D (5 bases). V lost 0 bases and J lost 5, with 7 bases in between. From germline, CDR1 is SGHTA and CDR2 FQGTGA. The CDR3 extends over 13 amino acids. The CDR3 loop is CASSLTRETEAFF. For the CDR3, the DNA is TGTGCCAGCAGCTTAACCAGGGAAACTGAAGCTTTCTTT.

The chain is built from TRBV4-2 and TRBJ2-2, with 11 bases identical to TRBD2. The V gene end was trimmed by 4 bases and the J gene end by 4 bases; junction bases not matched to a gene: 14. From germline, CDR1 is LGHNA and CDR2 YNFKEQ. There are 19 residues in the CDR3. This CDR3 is CASSPQASGGLGGTGELFF. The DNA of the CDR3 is TGTGCCAGCAGCCCCCAGGCTAGCGGGGGGCTGGGGGGCACCGGGGAGCTGTTTTTT.

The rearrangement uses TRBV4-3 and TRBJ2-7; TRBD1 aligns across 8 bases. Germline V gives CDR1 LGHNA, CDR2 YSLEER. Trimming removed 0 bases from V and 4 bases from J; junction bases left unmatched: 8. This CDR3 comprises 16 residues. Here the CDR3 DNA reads TGCGCCAGCAGCCAAGATATACCAGGGGGCCGGTACGAGCAGTACTTC. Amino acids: CASSQDIPGGRYEQYF.

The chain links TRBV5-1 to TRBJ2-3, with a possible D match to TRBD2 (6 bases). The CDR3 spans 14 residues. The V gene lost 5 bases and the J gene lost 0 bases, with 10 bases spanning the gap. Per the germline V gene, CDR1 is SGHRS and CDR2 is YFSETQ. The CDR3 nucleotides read TGCGCCAGCAGGGGTCTAGCGAGCACAGATACGCAGTATTTT. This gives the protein CASRGLASTDTQYF.

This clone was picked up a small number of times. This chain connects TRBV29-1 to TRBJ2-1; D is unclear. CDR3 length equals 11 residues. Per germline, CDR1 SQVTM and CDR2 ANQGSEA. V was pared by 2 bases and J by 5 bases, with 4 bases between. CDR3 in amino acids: CSVELNNEQFF. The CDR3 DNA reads TGCAGCGTTGAACTTAACAATGAGCAGTTCTTC.

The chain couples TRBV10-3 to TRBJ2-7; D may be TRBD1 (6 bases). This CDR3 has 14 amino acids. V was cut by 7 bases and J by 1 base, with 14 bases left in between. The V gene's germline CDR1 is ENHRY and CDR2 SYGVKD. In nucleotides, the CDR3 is TGTGCCATCAATCCGGACAGTGCTTCCTACGAGCAGTACTTC. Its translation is CAINPDSASYEQYF.

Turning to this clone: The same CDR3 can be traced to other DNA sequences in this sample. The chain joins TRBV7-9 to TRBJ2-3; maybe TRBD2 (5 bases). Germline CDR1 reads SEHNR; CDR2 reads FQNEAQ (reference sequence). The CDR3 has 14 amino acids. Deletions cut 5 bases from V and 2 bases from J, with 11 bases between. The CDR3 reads CASSLSGPTDTQYF. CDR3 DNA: TGTGCCAGCAGCCTAAGCGGTCCCACAGATACGCAGTATTTT.

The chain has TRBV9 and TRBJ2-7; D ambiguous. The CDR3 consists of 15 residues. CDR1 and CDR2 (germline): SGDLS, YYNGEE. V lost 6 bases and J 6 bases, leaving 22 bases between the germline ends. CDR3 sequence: CASTVCVSDKSEQYF. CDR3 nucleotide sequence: TGTGCCAGCACTGTGTGTGTGTCCGACAAAAGCGAGCAGTACTTC.

The CDR3 is CASSLAPRNSPLHF. CDR3 sequence (DNA): TGTGCCAGCAGTTTAGCCCCTCGGAATTCACCCCTCCACTTT. The chain links TRBV28 to TRBJ1-6; D ambiguous. V dropped 2 bases and J dropped 7 bases, with 9 bases sitting between them. Germline CDR1 is MDHEN and CDR2 is SYDVKM. CDR3 length: 14 residues.

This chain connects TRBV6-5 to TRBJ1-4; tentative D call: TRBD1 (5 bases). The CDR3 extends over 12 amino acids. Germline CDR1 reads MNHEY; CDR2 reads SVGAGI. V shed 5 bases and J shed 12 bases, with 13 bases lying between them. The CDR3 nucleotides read TGTGCCAGCAGTGAATACGGAGGGGAACTGTTTTTT. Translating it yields CASSEYGGELFF.

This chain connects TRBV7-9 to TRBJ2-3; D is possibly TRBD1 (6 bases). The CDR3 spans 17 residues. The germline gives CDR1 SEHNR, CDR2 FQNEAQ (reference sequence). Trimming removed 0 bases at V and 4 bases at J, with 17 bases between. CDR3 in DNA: TGTGCCAGCAGCTTAGCCACGGACAGCCTGGCGGCAGATACGCAGTATTTT. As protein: CASSLATDSLAADTQYF.

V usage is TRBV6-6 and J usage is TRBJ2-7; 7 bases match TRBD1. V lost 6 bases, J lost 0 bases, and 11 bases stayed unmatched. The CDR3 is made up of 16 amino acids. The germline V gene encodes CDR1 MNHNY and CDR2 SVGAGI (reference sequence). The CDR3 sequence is CASSETGHPSSYEQYF. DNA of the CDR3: TGTGCCAGCAGCGAGACAGGGCATCCAAGCTCCTACGAGCAGTACTTC.

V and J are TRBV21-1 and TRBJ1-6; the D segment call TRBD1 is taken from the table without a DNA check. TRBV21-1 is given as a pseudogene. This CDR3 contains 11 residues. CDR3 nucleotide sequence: TGTGCCAGCAGCAATCATCCACCCCTCCACTTT. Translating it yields CASSNHPPLHF.